The source of this TCR beta chain is a study of radiotherapy plus CTLA-4 blockade in lung cancer. Remarks on this clone: Its antigen is still unknown.

Overall study results and limits: Response, reportedly, was best predicted by interferon-beta along with early blood T cell clone dynamics. TCR clones from tumors expanded in blood after radiotherapy plus ipilimumab.

Repertoires were generated with immunoSEQ multiplex PCR, while TCRdb's copy carries only in-frame clones and drops some. This sample has some 90,000 clones, with about 86% found just once. Patients with chemo-refractory metastatic non-small-cell lung cancer received focal radiation plus CTLA-4 blockade with ipilimumab. V dropped 5 bases and J dropped 10; count of bases not matched to a gene: 11. The germline V gene encodes CDR1 SGHVS and CDR2 FNYEAQ. The CDR3 covers 16 residues. This rearrangement joins TRBV7-6 to TRBJ1-6; 10 bases are a match to TRBD1. The source was peripheral blood, collected from a patient treated with radiotherapy plus ipilimumab. This clonotype originated in a human donor with non-small cell lung cancer who had a partial response to radiotherapy plus ipilimumab. In nucleotides, the CDR3 is TGTGCCAGCAGCAAAAAGACAGGGGGCATCGAGTCACCCCTCCACTTT. Its translation is CASSKKTGGIESPLHF.